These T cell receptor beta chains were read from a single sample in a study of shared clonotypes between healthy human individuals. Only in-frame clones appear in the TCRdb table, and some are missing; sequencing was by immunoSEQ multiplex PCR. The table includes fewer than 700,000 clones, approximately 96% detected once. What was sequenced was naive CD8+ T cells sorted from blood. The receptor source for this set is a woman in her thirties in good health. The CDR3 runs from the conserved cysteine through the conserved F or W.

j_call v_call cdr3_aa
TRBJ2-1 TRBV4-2 CASSQVGGRARNEQFF
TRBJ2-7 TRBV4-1 CASSQGSGLRQYF
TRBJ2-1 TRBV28 CASSYRGRNEQFF
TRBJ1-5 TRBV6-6 CASSLRDRNQPQHF
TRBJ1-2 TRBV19 CASRGQAPLLHGYTF
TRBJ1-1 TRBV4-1 CASSQDSAVGGTEAFF
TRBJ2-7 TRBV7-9 CASSTREGGREQYF
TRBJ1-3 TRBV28 CASSLHGGDEVGGNTIYF
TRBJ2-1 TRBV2 CASSTPRAYNEQFF
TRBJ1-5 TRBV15 CATSEQGGGSQSQHF
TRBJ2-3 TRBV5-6 CASSRMGLAPDTQYF
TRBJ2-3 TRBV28 CASSPDAGGAQYF
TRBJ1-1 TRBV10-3 CAISAGQSNAEAFF
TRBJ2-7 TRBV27 CASTTAGLAWQEQYF
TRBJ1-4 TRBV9 CASSPGLNIEKLFF
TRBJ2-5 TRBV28 CASRKDLNGHQETQYF
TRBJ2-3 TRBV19 CASSILGTDTQYF
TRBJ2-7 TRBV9 CASSGQGAREQYF
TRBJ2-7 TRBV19 CASSDRLSYEQYF
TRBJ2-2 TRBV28 CASSFSGDTGELFF
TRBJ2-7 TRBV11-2 CASSLTRNPYEQYF
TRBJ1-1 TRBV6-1 CASSERGLRTEAFF
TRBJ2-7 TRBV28 CASSLWTGAYEQYF
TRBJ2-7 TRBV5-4 CASSLAGTGDEQYF
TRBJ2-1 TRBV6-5 CASSYSVAGTYNEQFF
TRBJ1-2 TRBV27 CASSLSAGVGYGYTF
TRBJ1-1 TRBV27 CASSFGRGLTEAFF
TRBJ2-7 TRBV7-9 CASSSTSGSSYEQYF
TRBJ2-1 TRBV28 CASSHSTGQGAHEQFF
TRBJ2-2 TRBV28 CASSLQGTGELFF
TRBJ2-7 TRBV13 CASSLGGRSYEQYF
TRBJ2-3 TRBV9 CASSSSGDTQYF
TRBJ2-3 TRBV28 CASSTAKRDPRTDTQYF
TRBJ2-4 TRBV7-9 CASSLAQGAKNIQYF
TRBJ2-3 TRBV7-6 CASSFNRPTTTSTDTQYF
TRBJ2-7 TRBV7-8 CASSPVVRELHEQYF
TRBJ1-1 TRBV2 CASSEWGAGYTEAFF